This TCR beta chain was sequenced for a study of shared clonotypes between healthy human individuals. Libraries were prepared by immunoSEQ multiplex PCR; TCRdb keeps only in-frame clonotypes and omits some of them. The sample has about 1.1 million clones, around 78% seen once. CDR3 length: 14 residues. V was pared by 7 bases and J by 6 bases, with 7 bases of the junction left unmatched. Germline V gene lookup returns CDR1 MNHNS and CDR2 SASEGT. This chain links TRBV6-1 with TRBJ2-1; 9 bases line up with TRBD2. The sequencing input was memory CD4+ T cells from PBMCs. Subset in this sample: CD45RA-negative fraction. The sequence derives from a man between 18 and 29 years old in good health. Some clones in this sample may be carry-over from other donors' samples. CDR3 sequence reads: CASTLGLAANEQFF. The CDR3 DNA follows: TGTGCCAGCACCTTGGGACTAGCAGCCAATGAGCAGTTCTTC.